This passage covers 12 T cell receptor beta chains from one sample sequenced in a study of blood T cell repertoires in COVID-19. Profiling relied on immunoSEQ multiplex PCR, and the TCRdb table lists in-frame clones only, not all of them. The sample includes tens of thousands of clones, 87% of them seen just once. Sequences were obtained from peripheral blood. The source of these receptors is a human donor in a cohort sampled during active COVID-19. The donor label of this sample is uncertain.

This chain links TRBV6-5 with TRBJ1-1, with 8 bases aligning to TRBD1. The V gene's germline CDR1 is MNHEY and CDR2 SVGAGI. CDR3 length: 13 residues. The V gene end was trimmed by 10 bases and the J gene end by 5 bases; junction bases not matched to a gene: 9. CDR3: CATSNRGRTEAFF. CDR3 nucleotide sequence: TGTGCCACCTCTAACAGGGGGAGGACTGAAGCTTTCTTT.

The CDR3 sequence: CASSHTTGKGTEAFF. The DNA for the CDR3 is TGTGCCAGCAGCCATACAACAGGAAAAGGTACTGAAGCTTTCTTT. The rearrangement links TRBV3-1 (or the pseudogene TRBV3-2) to TRBJ1-1; possible D gene TRBD1, 5 bases. The germline V gene encodes CDR1 LGHDT and CDR2 YNNKEL (reference sequence). V lost 3 bases to trimming and J lost 5 bases, with 16 bases between them. This CDR3 is 15 amino acids long.

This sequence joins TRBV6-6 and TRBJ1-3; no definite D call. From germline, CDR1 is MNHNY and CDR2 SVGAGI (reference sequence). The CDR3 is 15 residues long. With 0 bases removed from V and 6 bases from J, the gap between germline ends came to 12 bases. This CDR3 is CASSYSDLRANTIYF. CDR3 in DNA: TGTGCCAGCAGTTACTCGGACCTGCGGGCAAACACCATATATTTT.

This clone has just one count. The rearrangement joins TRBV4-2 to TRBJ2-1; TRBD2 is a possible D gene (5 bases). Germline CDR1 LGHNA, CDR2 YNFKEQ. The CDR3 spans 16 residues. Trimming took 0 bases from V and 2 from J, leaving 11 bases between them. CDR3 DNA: TGTGCCAGCAGCCAAGAGGGTCAGCGGACCTACAATGAGCAGTTCTTC. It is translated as CASSQEGQRTYNEQFF.

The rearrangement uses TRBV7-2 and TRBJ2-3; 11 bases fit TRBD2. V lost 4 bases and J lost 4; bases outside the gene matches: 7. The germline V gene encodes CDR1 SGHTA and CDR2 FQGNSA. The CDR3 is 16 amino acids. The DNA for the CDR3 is TGTGCCAGCAGCTCACTAGCGGGGGCCCGCGCAGATACGCAGTATTTT. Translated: CASSSLAGARADTQYF.

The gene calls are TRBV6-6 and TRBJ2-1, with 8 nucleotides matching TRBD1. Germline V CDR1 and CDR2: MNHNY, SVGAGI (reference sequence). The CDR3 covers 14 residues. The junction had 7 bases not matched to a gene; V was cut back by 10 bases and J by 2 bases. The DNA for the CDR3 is TGTGCCACCACCGACAGGGGAGCCTACAATGAGCAGTTCTTC. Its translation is CATTDRGAYNEQFF.

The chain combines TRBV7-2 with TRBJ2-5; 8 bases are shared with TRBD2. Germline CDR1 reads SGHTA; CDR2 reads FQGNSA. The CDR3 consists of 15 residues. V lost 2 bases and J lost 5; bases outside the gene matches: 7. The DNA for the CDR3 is TGTGCCAGCAGCTTAACCGGGGGGGCCGGTGAGACCCAGTACTTC. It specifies CASSLTGGAGETQYF.

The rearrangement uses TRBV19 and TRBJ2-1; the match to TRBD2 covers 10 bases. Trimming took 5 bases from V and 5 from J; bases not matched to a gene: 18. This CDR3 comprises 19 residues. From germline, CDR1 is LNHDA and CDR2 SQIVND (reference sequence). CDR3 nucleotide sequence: TGTGCCAGTAGTTACCCCAGTAGGTCCGGGACTAGCGCCGACAATGAGCAGTTCTTC. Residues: CASSYPSRSGTSADNEQFF.

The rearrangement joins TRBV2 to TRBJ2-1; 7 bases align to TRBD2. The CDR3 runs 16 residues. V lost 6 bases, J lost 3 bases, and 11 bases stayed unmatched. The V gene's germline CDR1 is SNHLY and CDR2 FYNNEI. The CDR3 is CASRASGTILYNEQFF. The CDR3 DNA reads TGTGCCAGCAGGGCTTCCGGGACTATACTCTACAATGAGCAGTTCTTC. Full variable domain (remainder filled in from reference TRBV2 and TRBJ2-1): EPEVTQTPSHQVTQMGQEVILRCVPISNHLYFYWYRQILGQKVEFLVSFYNNEISEKSEIFDDQFSVERPDGSNFTLKIRSTKLEDSAMYFCASRASGTILYNEQFFGPGTRLTVL.

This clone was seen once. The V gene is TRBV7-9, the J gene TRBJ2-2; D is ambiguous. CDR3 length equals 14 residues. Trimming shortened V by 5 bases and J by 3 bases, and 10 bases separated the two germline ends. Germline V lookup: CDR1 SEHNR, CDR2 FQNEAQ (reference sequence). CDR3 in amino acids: CASSPSRDTGELFF. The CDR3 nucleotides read TGTGCCAGCAGCCCTAGTCGTGACACCGGGGAGCTGTTTTTT.

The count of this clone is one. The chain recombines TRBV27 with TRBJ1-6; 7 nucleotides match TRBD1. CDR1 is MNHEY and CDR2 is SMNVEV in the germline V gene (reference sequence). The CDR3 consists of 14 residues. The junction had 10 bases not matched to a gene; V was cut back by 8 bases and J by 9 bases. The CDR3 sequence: CASQTPAGGSPLHF. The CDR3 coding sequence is TGTGCCAGCCAAACCCCGGCAGGGGGTTCACCCCTCCACTTT.

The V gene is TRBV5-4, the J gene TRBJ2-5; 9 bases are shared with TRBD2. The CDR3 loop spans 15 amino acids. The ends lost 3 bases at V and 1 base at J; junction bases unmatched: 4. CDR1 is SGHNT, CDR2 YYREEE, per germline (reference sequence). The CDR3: CASSSQRGAQETQYF. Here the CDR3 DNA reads TGTGCCAGCAGCTCCCAGCGGGGGGCCCAAGAGACCCAGTACTTC.